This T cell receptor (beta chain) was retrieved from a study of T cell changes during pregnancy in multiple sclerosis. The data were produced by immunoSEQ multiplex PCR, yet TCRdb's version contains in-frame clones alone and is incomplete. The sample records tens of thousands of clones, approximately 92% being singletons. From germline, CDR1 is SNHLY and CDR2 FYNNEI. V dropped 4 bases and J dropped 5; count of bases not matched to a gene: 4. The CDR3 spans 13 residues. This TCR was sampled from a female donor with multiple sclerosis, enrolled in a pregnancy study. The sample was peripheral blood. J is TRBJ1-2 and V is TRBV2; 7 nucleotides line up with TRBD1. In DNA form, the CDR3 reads TGTGCCAGCAGTGGCCGGGACAGATATGGCTACACCTTC. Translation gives CASSGRDRYGYTF.